The T cell receptor beta chain under discussion was sequenced for a study of blood T cell repertoires in COVID-19. Study overall: Researchers got acute and convalescent COVID-19 samples from the United States, Italy and Spain. The analysed material was cDNA or gDNA that came from T cells, B-cell-depleted T cells, or PBMCs.

Per the original methods: Using reference gene primer amplification, nucleated cell counts were estimated. Clones were read by immunoSEQ multiplex PCR, and TCRdb kept only the in-frame ones, dropping some. V and J calls plus clone size are reproduced from that table; the DNA served to infer D and trimming. The sample shows more than 200,000 clones, approximately 88% of them seen only once. CDR1 is LNHDA and CDR2 is SQIVND in the germline V gene (reference sequence). V dropped 3 bases and J dropped 5 bases, with 16 bases sitting between them. This CDR3 comprises 15 residues. The clonotype originates from a man in his forties or fifties with acute or convalescent COVID-19. The chain carries TRBV19 and TRBJ1-1; D perhaps matches TRBD1 (6 bases). Input material: peripheral blood. CDR3 DNA: TGTGCCAGTAGTATGGTCGGGGGGCCTTGGACTGAAGCTTTCTTT. It is translated as CASSMVGGPWTEAFF.